This T cell receptor (beta chain) was sequenced during a study of human T cells and chemical hapten exposure. This clonotype was seen ten or more times. There are 17 residues in the CDR3. Germline assignment: CDR1 SGHTA and CDR2 FQGTGA. The V end lost 2 bases, the J end lost 2 bases, and 13 bases lay between the germline ends. MiXCR, run by TCRdb on the RACE reads, gives a single entry per CDR3 protein. The data contain 35,000 to 55,000 distinct CDR3 sequences, about 4% of them singletons. Noted time point: healthy volunteer bleed at 6 weeks. The study extracted total RNA from unfractionated whole blood.

What was sequenced was whole blood. The V and J genes are TRBV7-3 and TRBJ2-6; D might be TRBD2 (6 bases). The sequence came from a human donor in good health. Some clones in this sample may be carry-over from other donors' samples. The CDR3 sequence is CASSLVPGVTGANVLTF. For the CDR3, the DNA is TGTGCCAGCAGCTTAGTCCCGGGGGTTACTGGGGCCAACGTCCTGACTTTC.